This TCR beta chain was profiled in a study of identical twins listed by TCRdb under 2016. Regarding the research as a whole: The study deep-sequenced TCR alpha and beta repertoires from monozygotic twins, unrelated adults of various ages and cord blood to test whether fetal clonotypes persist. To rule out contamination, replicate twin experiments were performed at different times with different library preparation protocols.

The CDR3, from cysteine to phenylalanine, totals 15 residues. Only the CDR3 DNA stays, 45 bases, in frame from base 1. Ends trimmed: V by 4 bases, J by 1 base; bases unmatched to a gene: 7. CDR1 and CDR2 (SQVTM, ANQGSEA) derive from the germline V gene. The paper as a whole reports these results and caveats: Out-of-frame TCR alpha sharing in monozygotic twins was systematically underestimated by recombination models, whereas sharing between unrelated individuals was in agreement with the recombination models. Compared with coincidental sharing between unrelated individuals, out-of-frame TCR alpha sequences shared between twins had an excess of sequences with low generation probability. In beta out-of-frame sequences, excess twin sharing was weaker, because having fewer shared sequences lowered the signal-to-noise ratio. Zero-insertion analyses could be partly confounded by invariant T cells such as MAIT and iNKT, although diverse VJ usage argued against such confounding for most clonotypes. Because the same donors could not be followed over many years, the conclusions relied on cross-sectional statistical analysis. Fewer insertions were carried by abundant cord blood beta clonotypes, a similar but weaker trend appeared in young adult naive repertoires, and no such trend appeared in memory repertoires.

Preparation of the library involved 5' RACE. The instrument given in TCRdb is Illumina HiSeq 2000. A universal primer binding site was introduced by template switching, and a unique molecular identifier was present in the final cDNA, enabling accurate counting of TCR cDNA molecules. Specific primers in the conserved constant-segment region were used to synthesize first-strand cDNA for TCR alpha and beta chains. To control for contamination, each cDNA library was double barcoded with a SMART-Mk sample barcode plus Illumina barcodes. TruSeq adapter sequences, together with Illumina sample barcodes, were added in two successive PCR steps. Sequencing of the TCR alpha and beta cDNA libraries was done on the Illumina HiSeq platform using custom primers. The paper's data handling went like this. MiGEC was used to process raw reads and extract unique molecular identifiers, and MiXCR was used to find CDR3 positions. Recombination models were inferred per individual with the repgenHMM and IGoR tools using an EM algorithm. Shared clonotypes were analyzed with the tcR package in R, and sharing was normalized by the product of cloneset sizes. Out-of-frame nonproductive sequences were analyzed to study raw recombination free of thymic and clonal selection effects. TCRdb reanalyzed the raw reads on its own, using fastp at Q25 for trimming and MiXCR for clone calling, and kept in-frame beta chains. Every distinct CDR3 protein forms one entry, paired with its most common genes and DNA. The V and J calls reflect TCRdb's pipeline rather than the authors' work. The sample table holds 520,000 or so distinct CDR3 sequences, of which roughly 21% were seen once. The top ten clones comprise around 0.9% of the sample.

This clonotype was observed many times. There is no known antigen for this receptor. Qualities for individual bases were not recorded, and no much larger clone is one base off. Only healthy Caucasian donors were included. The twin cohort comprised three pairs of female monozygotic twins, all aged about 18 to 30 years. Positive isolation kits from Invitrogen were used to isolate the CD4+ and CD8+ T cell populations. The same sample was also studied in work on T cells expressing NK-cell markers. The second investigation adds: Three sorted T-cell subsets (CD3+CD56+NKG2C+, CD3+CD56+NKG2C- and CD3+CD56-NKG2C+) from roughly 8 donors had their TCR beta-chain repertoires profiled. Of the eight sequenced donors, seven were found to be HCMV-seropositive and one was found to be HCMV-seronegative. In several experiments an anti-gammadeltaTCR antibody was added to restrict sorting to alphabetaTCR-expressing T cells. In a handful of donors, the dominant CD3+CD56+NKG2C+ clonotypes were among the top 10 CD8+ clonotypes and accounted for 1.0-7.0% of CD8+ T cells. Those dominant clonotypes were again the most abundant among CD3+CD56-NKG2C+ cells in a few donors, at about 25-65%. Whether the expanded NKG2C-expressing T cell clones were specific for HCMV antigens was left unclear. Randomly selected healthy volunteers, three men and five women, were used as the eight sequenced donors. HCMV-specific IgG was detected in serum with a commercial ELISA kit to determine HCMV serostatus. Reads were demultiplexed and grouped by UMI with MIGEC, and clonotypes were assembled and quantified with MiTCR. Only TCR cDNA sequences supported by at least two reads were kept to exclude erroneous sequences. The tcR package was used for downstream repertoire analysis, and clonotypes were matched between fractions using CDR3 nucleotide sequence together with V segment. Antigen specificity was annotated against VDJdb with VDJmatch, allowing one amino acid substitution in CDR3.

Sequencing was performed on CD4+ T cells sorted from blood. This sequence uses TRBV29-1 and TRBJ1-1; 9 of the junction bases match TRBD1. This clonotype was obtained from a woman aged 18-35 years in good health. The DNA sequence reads TGCAGCGTTGTGAGGGACAGGGTACCGAACACTGAAGCTTTCTTT. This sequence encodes CSVVRDRVPNTEAFF.